The clone carrying this T cell receptor beta chain was detected many times. The germline CDR1 and CDR2 sequences are SQVTM and ANQGSEA. The CDR3 sequence is 12 residues long. The V end lost 3 bases, the J end lost 3 bases, and 8 bases lay between the germline ends. TCRdb itself ran the RT-PCR reads through MiXCR, one entry per CDR3 protein. Here the sample spans fewer than 800,000 distinct CDR3 sequences, over 12% being singletons. The receptor was isolated from a female donor in good health, serving as a healthy control. Sequenced material: memory CD4+ T cells from blood. J is TRBJ2-5 and V is TRBV29-1, with D unresolved. The CDR3 loop is CSVDHGEETQYF. CDR3 in DNA: TGCAGCGTTGACCACGGAGAAGAGACCCAGTACTTC.